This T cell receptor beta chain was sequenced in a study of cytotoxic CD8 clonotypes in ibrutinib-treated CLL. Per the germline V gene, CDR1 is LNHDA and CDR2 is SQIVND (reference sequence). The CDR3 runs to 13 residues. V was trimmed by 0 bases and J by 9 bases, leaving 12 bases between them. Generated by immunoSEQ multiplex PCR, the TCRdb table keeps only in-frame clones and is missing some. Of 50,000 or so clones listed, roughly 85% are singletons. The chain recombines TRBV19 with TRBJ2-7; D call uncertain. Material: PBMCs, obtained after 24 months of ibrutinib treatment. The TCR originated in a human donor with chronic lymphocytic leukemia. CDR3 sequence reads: CASSIEGEGRQYF. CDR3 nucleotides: TGTGCCAGTAGTATAGAAGGAGAAGGAAGGCAGTACTTC.